What follows are 5 T cell receptor beta chains derived from one specimen sequenced in a study of control samples from healthy donors and cancer patients. Clones were sequenced by immunoSEQ multiplex PCR, and TCRdb holds only the in-frame ones, with some missing. Here the sample spans some 150,000 clones, about 94% being singletons. The sequencing sample was made of blood. Receptor source: a man over 45 in good health.

The chain carries TRBV28 and TRBJ1-1; D not resolved. Germline V CDR1 and CDR2: MDHEN, SYDVKM. The V and J ends lost 2 bases and 6 bases respectively, with 7 bases between them. The CDR3 has 12 amino acids. The CDR3 spells CASSLRQSEAFF. CDR3 coding DNA: TGTGCCAGCAGTTTACGGCAGTCTGAAGCTTTCTTT.

V and J are TRBV12-3 or TRBV12-4 and TRBJ2-7, with a weak D call TRBD2 (5 bases). The CDR3 contains 13 residues. V was pared by 4 bases and J by 6 bases, with 13 bases between. The CDR3 DNA sequence: TGTGCCAGCAGTTGGAGGCAGAAGAGCGAGCAGTACTTC. It is translated as CASSWRQKSEQYF.

The rearrangement links TRBV2 to TRBJ2-7; D perhaps matches TRBD1 (5 bases). V lost 5 bases, J lost 2 bases, and 13 bases lay in between. The CDR3 has 14 residues. Germline values: CDR1 SNHLY, CDR2 FYNNEI. The CDR3 DNA reads as TGTGCCAGCAGTTGGGCAGGGTCGACCTACGAGCAGTACTTC. Protein product: CASSWAGSTYEQYF.

The chain is built from TRBV28 and TRBJ2-3; 12 positions match TRBD2. The CDR3 length is 16 residues. The J segment lost 4 bases and the V segment lost 7 bases, leaving 9 bases of the junction unmatched. Per the germline V gene, CDR1 is MDHEN and CDR2 is SYDVKM. The CDR3 spells CASTPDRLAGADTQYF. The CDR3 DNA follows: TGTGCCAGCACCCCCGATCGACTAGCGGGAGCAGATACGCAGTATTTT.

As concerns this clone: The junction differs from germline at one of its ends, possibly a read error. The chain recombines TRBV5-1 with TRBJ2-4; possibly TRBD1 for D (7 bases). This CDR3 is 12 amino acids long. The V gene's germline CDR1 is SGHRS and CDR2 YFSETQ. Written as DNA, the CDR3 is TGCGCCAGCAGTCTTTGGCGGGACAGCCTGCACTTC. This encodes CASSLWRDSLHF.